The present T cell receptor beta chain was sequenced within a study of regulatory T cells in long-lasting Graves disease. In its sample, this clonotype was seen a few times. What it binds is not known. TCR beta libraries were built with iRepertoire HTBI primers and Arm-PCR of CDR3 regions. From the multiplex PCR reads, TCRdb called clonotypes with MiXCR, one entry per CDR3 protein. The sample has 500,000 to 700,000 distinct CDR3 sequences; approximately 29% are singletons. General study points: The sample size was small, and this may have reduced accuracy. Persistent Graves' patients showed less TCR diversity than newly diagnosed ones.

Time point noted: persistent/refractory GD, antithyroid drugs over 5 years with positive TRAb. Researchers made the TCR library from RNA that was extracted from PBMCs. Material: peripheral blood mononuclear cells (PBMCs), obtained when the disease was refractory, from a patient treated with antithyroid drugs. The clonotype comes from a female donor with Graves disease.

CDR3 DNA sequence: TGTGCCAGCTCACCACCTCAGGGAGCTAATTCACCCCTCCACTTT. Translating it yields CASSPPQGANSPLHF. This chain links TRBV18 with TRBJ1-6, with D maybe TRBD1 (5 bases). The V gene lost 0 bases and the J gene lost 6 bases, with 9 bases spanning the gap. Germline V CDR1 and CDR2: KGHSH, LQKENI. The CDR3 has 15 amino acids. The variable domain in full, completed from reference TRBV18 and TRBJ1-6, reads NAGVMQNPRHLVRRRGQEARLRCSPMKGHSHVYWYRQLPEEGLKFMVYLQKENIIDESGMPKERFSAEFPKEGPSILRIQQVVRGDSAAYFCASSPPQGANSPLHFGNGTRLTVT.